This T cell receptor (beta chain) was recovered during a study of tissue T cells after allogeneic stem cell transplantation. Assay: immunoSEQ multiplex PCR; the TCRdb copy retains only in-frame clones and omits some. The sample carries about 48,000 clones, around 73% recorded once. V lost 2 bases, J lost 7 bases, and 13 bases lay in between. Germline V CDR1 and CDR2: FNHDT, SITEND (reference sequence). This CDR3 has 13 amino acids. For this clone: Gene names are the mouse ones. The missing CDR3 end, 1 residue past where the read stops, is filled in from the germline J gene.

The rearrangement uses TRBV19 and TRBJ2-7; tentative D call: TRBD2 (7 bases). This TCR derives from a pool of C57BL/6 mice in good health. Sequences were obtained from sorted cells pooled from one or two spleens. The CDR3 DNA, read in part, is TGTGCCAGCAGTATTGGGGGGCGCCGGGAACAGTAC. Its protein product is CASSIGGRREQY. In full, the CDR3 reads CASSIGGRREQYF.